This T cell receptor beta chain was profiled in a study of radiation and T cells in renal cell carcinoma. Here immunoSEQ multiplex PCR was the method, and the copy in TCRdb shows in-frame clones only, minus some. Among 10,000 or so clones listed, around 56% were seen once. Remarks on this clone: Its antigen is as yet unknown.

Broader study findings: Sampling covered only about 1 g of each tumor. Irradiated tumors had higher TCR clonality than control tumors.

The CDR3 runs 17 residues. Trimming at V came to 7 bases and at J to 4 bases, leaving 16 bases not matched to a gene. Germline V gene data show CDR1 as LNHDA and CDR2 as SQIVND (reference sequence). Treatment specified: treatment-naive control, cytoreductive nephrectomy. Clear cell pathology was present in this patient's renal cell carcinoma. Controls included a handful of female and fewer than twelve male donors, resected 2011 to 2014. Sample: tumor tissue, taken from a patient whose treatment was nephrectomy without radiotherapy. This sequence originates from a man aged 35 to 55 with renal cell carcinoma. The rearrangement links TRBV19 to TRBJ2-1; 7 bases fit TRBD2. The CDR3 DNA follows: TGTGCCAGTAAAACCTTGGAGGGAGGGCCAAGGTACAATGAGCAGTTCTTC. Translated: CASKTLEGGPRYNEQFF.